The 16 T cell receptor beta chains reported below all come from one sample, sequenced in a study of T cell changes during pregnancy in multiple sclerosis. The protocol was immunoSEQ multiplex PCR, while the TCRdb copy is restricted to in-frame clones and leaves out a portion. The data hold tens of thousands of clones, with more than 90% observed a single time. The sample consisted of peripheral blood, taken after pregnancy. The receptor set was obtained from a female donor in good health, enrolled as a control in a pregnancy study.

The rearrangement links TRBV4-3 to TRBJ2-3; 13 nucleotides agree with TRBD2. The germline gives CDR1 LGHNA, CDR2 YSLEER. This CDR3 contains 16 residues. V was clipped by 8 bases and J by 3 bases; unmatched bases: 8. As DNA, the CDR3 is TGCGCCAGCCGATCCGGGACTAGCGGGATAACAGATACGCAGTATTTT. Its translation: CASRSGTSGITDTQYF.

The J gene is TRBJ1-6, the V gene TRBV5-1; 9 nucleotides match TRBD1. This CDR3 contains 15 residues. Unmatched junction bases numbered 7, after V lost 4 bases and J lost 8 bases. Germline assignment: CDR1 SGHRS and CDR2 YFSETQ. The DNA for the CDR3 is TGCGCCAGCAGCCTCCGGGACAGGGATTATTCACCCCTCCACTTT. Translating it yields CASSLRDRDYSPLHF. Full variable domain (missing parts from reference TRBV5-1 and TRBJ1-6): KAGVTQTPRYLIKTRGQQVTLSCSPISGHRSVSWYQQTPGQGLQFLFEYFSETQRNKGNFPGRFSGRQFSNSRSEMNVSTLELGDSALYLCASSLRDRDYSPLHFGNGTRLTVT.

CDR3 sequence (DNA): TGTGCCAGCAGTTACTCTGCGGGATCCTACGAGCAGTACTTC. Encoded protein: CASSYSAGSYEQYF. The chain links TRBV6-5 to TRBJ2-7, with D perhaps matching TRBD2 (6 bases). Germline-derived CDR1 and CDR2 are MNHEY and SVGAGI. CDR3 size: 14 residues. Trimming removed 0 bases from V and 1 base from J, with 7 bases in between.

The chain recombines TRBV19 with TRBJ1-2, with a weak D call TRBD1 (5 bases). Per the germline V gene, CDR1 is LNHDA and CDR2 is SQIVND (reference sequence). The CDR3 extends over 16 amino acids. The V end lost 4 bases, the J end lost 4 bases, and 19 bases lay between the germline ends. CDR3 amino acids: CASSNQGTGHRYGYTF. CDR3 bases: TGTGCCAGTAGTAATCAGGGAACCGGCCATCGCTATGGCTACACCTTC.

A single count supports this clone. This chain uses TRBV15 with TRBJ2-3; 12 nucleotides align to TRBD1. The CDR3 contains 18 residues. Germline V gives CDR1 LNHNV, CDR2 YYDKDF (reference sequence). Trimming removed 0 bases from V and 4 bases from J; junction bases left unmatched: 8. Written as DNA, the CDR3 is TGTGCCACCAGCAGAGAAAATGTGGGACAGGGGGCTGCAGATACGCAGTATTTT. Translation: CATSRENVGQGAADTQYF. Complete variable domain (other parts from reference TRBV15 and TRBJ2-3): DAMVIQNPRYQVTQFGKPVTLSCSQTLNHNVMYWYQQKSSQAPKLLFHYYDKDFNNEADTPDNFQSRRPNTSFCFLDIRSPGLGDTAMYLCATSRENVGQGAADTQYFGPGTRLTVL.

The V and J genes are TRBV5-1 and TRBJ2-2; D call uncertain. Germline CDR1 is SGHRS and CDR2 is YFSETQ. This CDR3 contains 13 residues. Trimming cost V 0 bases and J 5 bases, with 5 bases left between them. In DNA form, the CDR3 reads TGCGCCAGCAGCTTGGCTCGGACCGGGGAGCTGTTTTTT. It is translated as CASSLARTGELFF.

The CDR3 sequence: CASSVYRGRGYTF. The CDR3 DNA follows: TGTGCCAGCAGTGTTTACAGGGGGAGAGGCTACACCTTC. The chain has TRBV2 and TRBJ1-2; 8 nucleotides line up with TRBD1. V gave up 4 bases and J gave up 8 bases; unmatched junction bases: 6. The length of the CDR3 is 13 residues. Per the germline V gene, CDR1 is SNHLY and CDR2 is FYNNEI.

CDR3 DNA: TGTGCCAGCAGTTTTACGGGGGGTATCACACACGAGCAGTACTTC. Residues: CASSFTGGITHEQYF. The rearrangement links TRBV6-5 to TRBJ2-7, with 7 positions matching TRBD2. The junction had 11 bases not matched to a gene; V was cut back by 4 bases and J by 5 bases. The germline V gene has CDR1 MNHEY and CDR2 SVGAGI. CDR3 length: 15 residues.

This clone occurred a few times. The CDR3 DNA follows: TGTGCCAGCAGCCCCGCCGGGGTTCTCGGTGGCTACACCTTC. It is translated as CASSPAGVLGGYTF. The J gene is TRBJ1-2, the V gene TRBV5-4; no clear D. V was cut by 4 bases and J by 7 bases, with 17 bases left in between. The CDR3 runs 14 residues. Per germline, CDR1 SGHNT and CDR2 YYREEE (reference sequence). The full variable domain, with the rest looked up from reference TRBV5-4 and TRBJ1-2, is ETGVTQSPTHLIKTRGQQVTLRCSSQSGHNTVSWYQQALGQGPQFIFQYYREEENGRGNFPPRFSGLQFPNYSSELNVNALELDDSALYLCASSPAGVLGGYTFGSGTRLTVV.

The chain links TRBV27 to TRBJ1-2; D call uncertain. Trimming took off 2 bases at V and 1 base at J, with 5 bases between the two ends. The CDR3 consists of 13 residues. Germline CDR1 reads MNHEY; CDR2 reads SMNVEV (reference sequence). The CDR3 region has the DNA TGTGCCAGCAGTTTAGCGTTTAACTATGGCTACACCTTC. It is translated as CASSLAFNYGYTF.

V is TRBV25-1 and J is TRBJ2-7; the D is unclear. Between the trimmed V and J ends, which lost 0 bases and 5 bases, there was a span of 11 bases. The CDR3 length is 14 residues. The germline CDR1 and CDR2 sequences are MGHDK and SYGVNS. The CDR3 protein is CASSEYGRMNEQYF. The CDR3 nucleotides are TGTGCCAGCAGTGAATATGGCAGGATGAACGAGCAGTACTTC.

This clone was found a few times. The chain combines TRBV28 with TRBJ1-5; D might be TRBD1 (6 bases). The V end lost 3 bases, the J end lost 5 bases, and 8 bases lay between the germline ends. From germline, CDR1 is MDHEN and CDR2 SYDVKM. The CDR3 contains 13 residues. The CDR3 spells CASSLDSDQPQHF. Here the CDR3 DNA reads TGTGCCAGCAGTTTGGACAGCGATCAGCCCCAGCATTTT.

This chain connects TRBV28 to TRBJ1-1; a possible D gene is TRBD1 (6 bases). The germline V gene encodes CDR1 MDHEN and CDR2 SYDVKM. V lost 5 bases to trimming and J lost 5 bases, with 12 bases between them. The CDR3 has 13 amino acids. CDR3 protein: CASSDPTGTEAFF. DNA for the CDR3: TGTGCCAGCAGTGACCCCACAGGGACTGAAGCTTTCTTT. Full variable domain (remainder filled in from reference TRBV28 and TRBJ1-1): DVKVTQSSRYLVKRTGEKVFLECVQDMDHENMFWYRQDPGLGLRLIYFSYDVKMKEKGDIPEGYSVSREKKERFSLILESASTNQTSMYLCASSDPTGTEAFFGQGTRLTVV.

CDR3 sequence reads: CASSRSPFGTVGPYGYTF. DNA of the CDR3: TGTGCCAGCAGCAGAAGCCCATTCGGGACAGTAGGACCTTATGGCTACACCTTC. The V call is TRBV7-9, the J call TRBJ1-2; TRBD1 matches at 7 bases. Germline loops: CDR1 SEHNR, CDR2 FQNEAQ (reference sequence). Losses at the gene ends were 5 bases for V and 5 bases for J; bases not matched to a gene: 20. The CDR3 runs 18 residues.

This chain uses TRBV23-1 with TRBJ2-7; 7 positions agree with TRBD1. TRBV23-1 is an ORF for which the function is uncertain. The CDR3 has 16 amino acids. The V segment lost 2 bases and the J segment 1 base; nucleotides outside the gene matches: 8. The CDR3 nucleotides are TGCGCCAGCAGTCAAACCCACAGGGGAAGGTCCTACGAGCAGTACTTC. This codes for CASSQTHRGRSYEQYF.

V usage is TRBV6-6 and J usage is TRBJ1-1; D remains ambiguous. Per germline, CDR1 MNHNY and CDR2 SVGAGI (reference sequence). V was trimmed by 7 bases and J by 4 bases, leaving 13 bases between them. The CDR3 is 13 residues long. DNA of the CDR3: TGTGCCAGCAAGATGGGGAGTTCCACTGAAGCTTTCTTT. Residues: CASKMGSSTEAFF.